This TCR beta chain was captured by sequencing in a study of radiotherapy plus CTLA-4 blockade in lung cancer. Regarding the study as a whole: Researchers report tumor-derived TCR clones expanding in blood after radiotherapy plus ipilimumab. With interferon-beta, early dynamics of blood T cell clones were reported to best predict response.

It was focal radiation plus CTLA-4 blockade with ipilimumab that patients with chemo-refractory metastatic non-small-cell lung cancer received. Germline CDR1 SGHDT, CDR2 YYEEEE. The CDR3 covers 14 residues. V lost 4 bases to trimming and J lost 0 bases, with 8 bases between them. Points on this clone: Its antigen is unidentified.

The protocol was immunoSEQ multiplex PCR, while the TCRdb copy is restricted to in-frame clones and leaves out a portion. The sample has around 45,000 clones; 60% to 70% are singletons. The TCR was taken from a human donor with non-small cell lung cancer who had a partial response to radiotherapy plus ipilimumab. The sample in question was peripheral blood, obtained from a patient treated with radiotherapy plus ipilimumab. The rearrangement uses TRBV5-6 and TRBJ1-5; D remains unclear. This CDR3 is CASSLYGSNQPQHF. The CDR3 coding sequence is TGTGCCAGCAGCCTCTACGGTAGCAATCAGCCCCAGCATTTT.